A single sample is the source of the 14 T cell receptor beta chains below, sequenced in a study of T-cell reconstitution after alpha-beta-depleted transplantation in children. Preparation of the TCRbeta library was carried out with unique molecular identifiers. TCRdb reprocessed the PCR reads with MiXCR, giving one entry per CDR3 protein. The profile shows about 830,000 distinct CDR3 sequences, 16% of them singletons. This sample comprised PBMCs, mostly from graft donor cells, obtained 360 days after TCRalphabeta/CD19-depleted stem cell transplant. The receptors were sampled from a male patient younger than 18 who had a stem cell transplant for acute lymphoblastic leukemia, so the T cells may come from the graft donor.

To note about this clonotype: A much larger clone differs by one base, so this may be a read error. The conserved phenylalanine or tryptophan is not found at the CDR3 terminus, so this likely reflects a read error. The rearrangement links TRBV12-3 or TRBV12-4 to TRBJ1-5; D is unclear. The V end was cut by 11 bases, the J end by 1 base, with 12 bases between. This CDR3 has 13 amino acids. In DNA, the CDR3 is TGTGCCTCTAACTGGAGGAGCAATCAGCCCCAGCATATT. This translates into CASNWRSNQPQHI.

CDR3 amino acids: CATQSATPSYEQYF. The CDR3 coding sequence is TGTGCCACCCAGTCGGCTACACCCTCCTACGAGCAGTACTTC. This chain uses TRBV24-1 with TRBJ2-7; D unresolved. The V end lost 9 bases, the J end lost 0 bases, and 14 bases lay between the germline ends. CDR1 is KGHDR, CDR2 SFDVKD, per germline. CDR3 length: 14 amino acids.

The sample holds many counts of this clonotype. V and J are TRBV10-3 and TRBJ2-1; 13 nucleotides line up with TRBD2. Germline CDR1 is ENHRY and CDR2 is SYGVKD. J lost 4 bases, V lost 8 bases, and 11 bases had no gene match. The CDR3 is 17 residues long. The CDR3 region is CAISGTSGTPGYNEQFF. The CDR3, as DNA: TGTGCCATCTCCGGGACTAGCGGGACCCCAGGGTACAATGAGCAGTTCTTC.

This clonotype was found many times. The V call is TRBV5-1, the J call TRBJ1-2; D remains unclear. The CDR3 extends over 13 amino acids. V lost 0 bases and J 7 bases, leaving 10 bases between the germline ends. Looked up from germline, CDR1 is SGHRS and CDR2 is YFSETQ. This chain's CDR3 is CASSLVTVPGYTF. CDR3 bases: TGCGCCAGCAGCTTGGTAACAGTTCCTGGCTACACCTTC.

The chain is built from TRBV10-3 and TRBJ2-1; D is perhaps TRBD1 or TRBD2 (5 bases each). This CDR3 has 12 amino acids. Germline CDR1 reads ENHRY; CDR2 reads SYGVKD. V was cut by 11 bases and J by 10 bases, with 18 bases left in between. The CDR3 loop is CAVSSQEVEQFF. CDR3 nucleotide sequence: TGTGCCGTCTCCTCACAGGAGGTAGAGCAGTTCTTC.

The chain is built from TRBV5-1 and TRBJ2-7; the match to TRBD1 covers 7 bases. With 0 bases clipped from V and 0 bases from J, the junction kept 6 bases outside the gene matches. Germline V gene sequence: CDR1 SGHRS, CDR2 YFSETQ. The CDR3 is made up of 16 amino acids. CDR3 amino acids: CASSLGTGTASYEQYF. The CDR3 DNA reads TGCGCCAGCAGCTTGGGTACCGGGACAGCCTCCTACGAGCAGTACTTC.

The sample holds many counts of this clonotype. This sequence joins TRBV12-3 or TRBV12-4 and TRBJ2-7, with a weak D call TRBD1 (6 bases). The CDR3 consists of 15 residues. V gave up 6 bases and J gave up 2 bases, with 17 bases separating them. The CDR3 here is CASRNGNRVAYEQYF. CDR3 sequence (DNA): TGTGCCAGCAGGAACGGGAACAGGGTCGCCTACGAGCAGTACTTC.

This clonotype was seen a few times. V is TRBV5-5 and J is TRBJ2-7; D is possibly TRBD1 (5 bases). Germline CDR1 reads SGHKS; CDR2 reads YYEKEE (reference sequence). The germline V and J ends were trimmed by 4 bases and 2 bases, with 16 bases remaining between them. The CDR3 has 15 amino acids. In DNA, the CDR3 is TGTGCCAGCAGCCCTGGACACACAATTCCCTACGAGCAGTACTTC. Protein: CASSPGHTIPYEQYF.

This clonotype has a count of ten or more. This chain connects TRBV29-1 to TRBJ2-3; TRBD2 might be the D (5 bases). This CDR3 is built from 13 residues. The V gene's germline CDR1 is SQVTM and CDR2 ANQGSEA. V lost 8 bases and J lost 5, with 17 bases in between. CDR3 nucleotides: TGCAGCCATGGCCGGGGAGCGGTAGATACGCAGTATTTT. Translated: CSHGRGAVDTQYF.

This sequence joins TRBV18 and TRBJ2-3; TRBD2 might be the D (5 bases). CDR3 length: 17 residues. CDR1 and CDR2 (germline): KGHSH, LQKENI. V was cut by 2 bases and J by 0 bases, with 15 bases left in between. CDR3 nucleotides: TGTGCCAGCTCACCAATCATGGAGGTTGCTAGCACAGATACGCAGTATTTT. The encoded protein is CASSPIMEVASTDTQYF.

This clonotype was observed a handful of times. The chain couples TRBV5-1 to TRBJ2-7; TRBD1 is a possible D gene (6 bases). V was trimmed by 4 bases and J by 1 base, leaving 15 bases between them. The CDR3 totals 15 residues. Germline-derived CDR1 and CDR2 are SGHRS and YFSETQ. CDR3 sequence (DNA): TGCGCCAGCAGCCCTGGACAGCGTCTTTCCTACGAGCAGTACTTC. Translation gives CASSPGQRLSYEQYF. Together with reference TRBV5-1 and TRBJ2-7, the CDR3 gives the full variable domain: KAGVTQTPRYLIKTRGQQVTLSCSPISGHRSVSWYQQTPGQGLQFLFEYFSETQRNKGNFPGRFSGRQFSNSRSEMNVSTLELGDSALYLCASSPGQRLSYEQYFGPGTRLTVT.

Concerning this clonotype: A junction boundary mismatches the germline segment, possibly from a read error. DNA of the CDR3: TGCAGCGTTTCCTGGACAGGAGGCAGCACAGATACGCAGTACTTT. Its translation is CSVSWTGGSTDTQYF. The chain combines TRBV29-1 with TRBJ2-3; TRBD1 aligns across 7 bases. Germline V gene data show CDR1 as SQVTM and CDR2 as ANQGSEA. The CDR3 is 15 residues long.

This chain joins TRBV7-9 and TRBJ2-7, with 12 bases aligning to TRBD2. Germline V CDR1 and CDR2: SEHNR, FQNEAQ (reference sequence). V lost 1 base to trimming and J lost 9 bases; unmatched junction nucleotides: 7. The CDR3 is made up of 15 amino acids. The CDR3 reads CASSLGLAGGPAQYF. In DNA, the CDR3 is TGTGCCAGCAGCTTAGGGCTAGCGGGAGGGCCTGCGCAGTACTTC.

This sequence joins TRBV2 and TRBJ2-7; 10 bases line up with TRBD1. V shed 1 base and J 4 bases; nucleotides not matched to a gene: 4. Germline loops: CDR1 SNHLY, CDR2 FYNNEI. The CDR3 has 15 amino acids. The CDR3 here is CASSEGDRGGYEQYF. CDR3 in DNA: TGTGCCAGCAGTGAAGGGGACAGGGGAGGTTACGAGCAGTACTTC.